The 27 T cell receptor beta chains in this list originate from one sample, sequenced in a study of blood T cell repertoires in COVID-19. This table comes from immunoSEQ multiplex PCR, and its TCRdb copy is limited to in-frame clones, with some not included. The sample has over 200,000 clones, 70% to 90% seen once; the top ten hold approximately 2%. What was sequenced was PBMCs or T cells enriched from blood (not recorded which). Receptors originate from a woman aged 50 to 60 who had recovered from COVID-19.

The chain is built from TRBV28 and TRBJ1-2; the match to TRBD1 covers 7 bases. The germline V gene has CDR1 MDHEN and CDR2 SYDVKM. The CDR3 has 15 residues. The V and J ends lost 6 bases and 2 bases, in that order; junction bases with no gene match: 9. For the CDR3, the DNA is TGTGCCAGCAGACTTGACAGGGCGGTAAACTATGGCTACACCTTC. Its translation: CASRLDRAVNYGYTF.

CDR3 protein: CASRAIGTGRDAFF. The CDR3 DNA reads as TGTGCCAGCAGGGCCATTGGGACAGGACGGGATGCTTTCTTT. The chain carries TRBV6-5 and TRBJ1-1, with TRBD1 matching over 8 bases. The germline gives CDR1 MNHEY, CDR2 SVGAGI. The CDR3 totals 14 residues. J was trimmed by 11 bases and V by 6 bases; bases with no gene match: 14.

The V call is TRBV7-3, the J call TRBJ2-1; the match to TRBD2 covers 8 bases. The CDR3 totals 15 residues. Germline V CDR1 and CDR2: SGHTA, FQGTGA. V shed 1 base and J 7 bases; nucleotides not matched to a gene: 6. The CDR3 bases are TGTGCCAGCAGCTTAATTGCGGGAGGATGGAATGAGCAGTTCTTC. The encoded protein is CASSLIAGGWNEQFF.

The J gene is TRBJ2-1, the V gene TRBV3-1 (or the pseudogene TRBV3-2); no firm D call. This CDR3 is 15 amino acids long. V was shortened by 4 bases and J by 4 bases, with 14 bases between the two germline ends. From germline, CDR1 is LGHDT and CDR2 YNNKEL (reference sequence). The CDR3 sequence: CASSLAPSGYNEQFF. CDR3 coding DNA: TGTGCCAGCAGCCTCGCACCATCGGGTTACAATGAGCAGTTCTTC.

The chain is built from TRBV27 and TRBJ2-1; TRBD2 agrees at 11 bases. Germline CDR1 and CDR2: MNHEY and SMNVEV (reference sequence). The V gene end was trimmed by 0 bases and the J gene end by 7 bases; junction bases not matched to a gene: 11. CDR3 size: 18 residues. CDR3 region: CASSLSMGRLAGKNEQFF. The CDR3 DNA follows: TGTGCCAGCAGTTTATCGATGGGGAGACTAGCGGGAAAAAATGAGCAGTTCTTC.

The rearrangement links TRBV5-1 to TRBJ2-3, with 8 bases fitting TRBD2. The germline CDR1 and CDR2 sequences are SGHRS and YFSETQ. After removal of 0 bases from V and 3 bases from J, the junction contained 3 bases not matched to a gene. This CDR3 is 15 amino acids long. The CDR3: CASSLGAGGTDTQYF. DNA of the CDR3: TGCGCCAGCAGCTTGGGGGCGGGAGGAACAGATACGCAGTATTTT.

CDR3: CASSSGLAGVEQYF. DNA of the CDR3: TGTGCCAGCAGTTCAGGACTAGCGGGAGTTGAGCAGTATTTT. The chain joins TRBV6-5 to TRBJ2-3; 13 bases are a match to TRBD2. V trimming: 4 bases; J trimming: 11 bases; junction bases outside the gene matches: 6. CDR3 length equals 14 residues. The germline CDR1 and CDR2 sequences are MNHEY and SVGAGI.

The chain carries TRBV4-1 and TRBJ2-1; 15 bases map to TRBD2. The length of the CDR3 is 14 residues. The germline V gene has CDR1 MGHRA and CDR2 YSYEKL. V shed 4 bases, J shed 12 bases, and the junction held 4 bases outside the gene matches. The CDR3 DNA reads TGCGCCAGCAGCCTCGGACTAGCGGGAGGGCGGCAGTTCTTC. This translates into CASSLGLAGGRQFF.

This CDR3 is CASSQDPRTSGRFGEQFF. The DNA of the CDR3 is TGTGCCAGCAGCCAAGACCCTAGGACTAGCGGGAGATTCGGTGAGCAGTTCTTC. J is TRBJ2-1 and V is TRBV3-1 (or the pseudogene TRBV3-2), with 13 bases aligning to TRBD2. In germline, CDR1 is LGHDT, CDR2 YNNKEL (reference sequence). V shed 0 bases and J 9 bases; nucleotides not matched to a gene: 11. The CDR3 contains 18 residues.

The chain links TRBV4-2 to TRBJ1-2; TRBD1 matches 10 bases. Trimming removed 1 base from V and 0 bases from J; junction bases left unmatched: 5. Germline V lookup: CDR1 LGHNA, CDR2 YNFKEQ. The CDR3 is 17 residues long. DNA of the CDR3: TGTGCCAGCAGCCAAGTTGACAGGGGGCTGTCTAACTATGGCTACACCTTC. This codes for CASSQVDRGLSNYGYTF.

This chain connects TRBV7-9 to TRBJ2-1; 10 bases match TRBD2. Trimming removed 3 bases from V and 4 bases from J; junction bases left unmatched: 3. Germline V CDR1 and CDR2: SEHNR, FQNEAQ (reference sequence). There are 15 residues in the CDR3. The DNA of the CDR3 is TGTGCCAGCAGCTTCCCAGCGGGAGGGTACAATGAGCAGTTCTTC. The encoded protein is CASSFPAGGYNEQFF.

V and J are TRBV7-9 and TRBJ2-1; D is perhaps TRBD1 (6 bases). This CDR3 contains 17 residues. Germline V lookup: CDR1 SEHNR, CDR2 FQNEAQ (reference sequence). The V end lost 0 bases, the J end lost 1 base, and 13 bases lay between the germline ends. The CDR3 region is CASSLAERTVSYNEQFF. The CDR3 DNA follows: TGTGCCAGCAGCTTAGCGGAAAGGACAGTATCCTACAATGAGCAGTTCTTC.

The J gene is TRBJ2-7, the V gene TRBV5-4; 12 bases fit TRBD2. CDR3 length equals 16 residues. In germline, CDR1 is SGHNT, CDR2 YYREEE (reference sequence). J gave up 1 base and V 3 bases, and 5 bases lay outside the gene matches. The CDR3 coding sequence is TGTGCCAGCAGCTCACGGACTAGCGGGGATTCCTACGAGCAGTACTTC. Translated, it gives CASSSRTSGDSYEQYF.

The chain employs TRBV7-2 and TRBJ2-1; 12 positions agree with TRBD2. The CDR3 covers 15 residues. CDR1 SGHTA and CDR2 FQGNSA come from the germline V gene. Unmatched junction bases numbered 7, after V lost 7 bases and J lost 6 bases. The CDR3 DNA sequence: TGTGCCAGCATCCTGACTAGCGGGAGATTCAATGAGCAGTTCTTC. It specifies CASILTSGRFNEQFF.

The J gene is TRBJ2-1, the V gene TRBV27; TRBD2 matches at 7 bases. The CDR3 is made up of 14 amino acids. Germline lookup yields CDR1 MNHEY and CDR2 SMNVEV (reference sequence). The J segment lost 8 bases and the V segment lost 4 bases, leaving 8 bases of the junction unmatched. CDR3 protein: CASSSREGRDEQFF. The CDR3 DNA reads as TGTGCCAGCAGTTCGAGGGAGGGTAGGGATGAGCAGTTCTTC.

About this clone: Other nucleotide sequences in the sample specify the same CDR3. V usage is TRBV5-4 and J usage is TRBJ2-3; the D is unclear. CDR1 SGHNT and CDR2 YYREEE come from the germline V gene (reference sequence). Trimming stripped 0 bases from V and 3 bases from J, with 5 bases between. The CDR3 consists of 13 residues. The CDR3, as DNA: TGTGCCAGCAGCTTGGGACAAACAGATACGCAGTATTTT. It specifies CASSLGQTDTQYF.

The chain carries TRBV7-9 and TRBJ2-7, with a weak D call TRBD1 (6 bases). The CDR3 runs to 13 residues. Germline loops: CDR1 SEHNR, CDR2 FQNEAQ (reference sequence). Deletions cut 1 base from V and 6 bases from J, with 10 bases between. The CDR3: CASSLGGPSEQYF. CDR3 bases: TGTGCCAGCAGCTTAGGGGGGCCCAGCGAGCAGTACTTC.

This chain uses TRBV5-4 with TRBJ2-1; 9 bases align to TRBD2. Trimming took 4 bases from V and 6 from J; bases not matched to a gene: 5. CDR1 is SGHNT and CDR2 is YYREEE in the germline V gene (reference sequence). The CDR3 is 14 residues long. In DNA form, the CDR3 reads TGTGCCAGCAGCCCAGGACTAGCGCCCAATGAGCAGTTCTTC. This sequence encodes CASSPGLAPNEQFF. The entire variable domain, with the rest obtained from reference TRBV5-4 and TRBJ2-1, is as follows: ETGVTQSPTHLIKTRGQQVTLRCSSQSGHNTVSWYQQALGQGPQFIFQYYREEENGRGNFPPRFSGLQFPNYSSELNVNALELDDSALYLCASSPGLAPNEQFFGPGTRLTVL.

The V gene is TRBV4-2, the J gene TRBJ2-2, with 11 bases that match TRBD2. The length of the CDR3 is 16 residues. Trimming at V came to 0 bases and at J to 4 bases, leaving 1 base not matched to a gene. Germline CDR1 LGHNA, CDR2 YNFKEQ. DNA for the CDR3: TGTGCCAGCAGCCAAGATAGCGGGAGGGCCACCGGGGAGCTGTTTTTT. Residues: CASSQDSGRATGELFF.

The chain uses TRBV29-1 and TRBJ1-4; possibly TRBD1 for D (6 bases). The CDR3 sequence is 15 residues long. The germline gives CDR1 SQVTM, CDR2 ANQGSEA. The ends were cut back, 1 base at V and 5 bases at J, with 14 bases in the middle. As DNA, the CDR3 is TGCAGCGTTGAAGGCGGACAGTCCGGGAATGAAAAACTGTTTTTT. Amino acid sequence: CSVEGGQSGNEKLFF. Looking up the rest from reference TRBV29-1 and TRBJ1-4 gives the full variable domain: SAVISQKPSRDICQRGTSLTIQCQVDSQVTMMFWYRQQPGQSLTLIATANQGSEATYESGFVIDKFPISRPNLTFSTLTVSNMSPEDSSIYLCSVEGGQSGNEKLFFGSGTQLSVL.

V is TRBV28 and J is TRBJ1-5; the D is unclear. Germline V gene lookup returns CDR1 MDHEN and CDR2 SYDVKM. This CDR3 region has 16 residues. The V and J ends lost 3 bases and 6 bases respectively, with 18 bases between them. CDR3 in DNA: TGTGCCAGCAGTTTTTCTGACCCAGCGGCGTCTCAGCCCCAGCATTTT. Translating it yields CASSFSDPAASQPQHF.

The V call is TRBV5-1, the J call TRBJ1-1, with TRBD1 as a possible D gene (6 bases). The CDR3 is 14 amino acids. V lost 3 bases, J lost 3 bases, and 12 bases lay in between. Per germline, CDR1 SGHRS and CDR2 YFSETQ. CDR3 region: CASSSTGSHTEAFF. The DNA of the CDR3 is TGCGCCAGCAGCTCTACAGGGAGCCACACTGAAGCTTTCTTT.

The chain couples TRBV11-3 to TRBJ1-3; D unresolved. This CDR3 is 15 amino acids long. With 2 bases removed from V and 0 bases from J, the gap between germline ends came to 8 bases. The germline V gene has CDR1 SGHNT and CDR2 YENEEA. CDR3 nucleotide sequence: TGTGCCAGCAGCTTACATGGGAGCTCTGGAAACACCATATATTTT. Translated: CASSLHGSSGNTIYF.

The J gene is TRBJ2-7, the V gene TRBV5-5; weak D call: TRBD1 (6 bases). From germline, CDR1 is SGHKS and CDR2 YYEKEE (reference sequence). V lost 1 base and J 2 bases, leaving 16 bases between the germline ends. This CDR3 comprises 16 residues. The CDR3 protein is CASSLSRTVWTYEQYF. In DNA, the CDR3 is TGTGCCAGCAGCTTGTCCCGGACAGTCTGGACCTACGAGCAGTACTTC.

The chain uses TRBV12-3 or TRBV12-4 and TRBJ1-1; 9 bases agree with TRBD1. The CDR3 has 13 amino acids. V shed 7 bases and J 5 bases; nucleotides not matched to a gene: 5. This CDR3 is CASNPGQGTEAFF. Written as DNA, the CDR3 is TGTGCCAGCAATCCGGGACAGGGTACTGAAGCTTTCTTT.

The J gene is TRBJ2-1, the V gene TRBV7-9, with D possibly matching TRBD1 (6 bases). The CDR3 totals 13 residues. In germline, CDR1 is SEHNR, CDR2 FQNEAQ (reference sequence). Trimming stripped 3 bases from V and 7 bases from J, with 10 bases between. CDR3 amino acids: CASSFTGMNEQFF. CDR3 DNA: TGTGCCAGCAGCTTCACAGGGATGAATGAGCAGTTCTTC. Supplemented by reference TRBV7-9 and TRBJ2-1, the full variable domain reads DTGVSQNPRHKITKRGQNVTFRCDPISEHNRLYWYRQTLGQGPEFLTYFQNEAQLEKSRLLSDRFSAERPKGSFSTLEIQRTEQGDSAMYLCASSFTGMNEQFFGPGTRLTVL.

This clone has a single count. This chain links TRBV5-1 with TRBJ1-1, with 7 positions matching TRBD1. Germline assignment: CDR1 SGHRS and CDR2 YFSETQ. The length of the CDR3 is 14 residues. With V trimmed by 1 base and J by 3 bases, 3 bases remained unmatched. The CDR3 region is CASSLFTGDTEAFF. DNA of the CDR3: TGCGCCAGCAGCTTGTTTACAGGGGACACTGAAGCTTTCTTT.